This T cell receptor (beta chain) was identified in a study of cytomegalovirus exposure and HLA in healthy donors. Study-wide findings and caveats: A subsequent analysis found that TCR clusters from the first cohort also tended to co-occur in the approximately 110 validation repertoires, with 94% of cluster scores above 0.

The sample holds one count of this clone. The antigen remains undetermined. Germline CDR1 and CDR2: LNHNV and YYDKDF (reference sequence). This CDR3 contains 14 residues. Trimming stripped 6 bases from V and 2 bases from J, with 11 bases between. Generated by immunoSEQ multiplex PCR, the TCRdb table keeps only in-frame clones and is missing some. The profile shows tens of thousands of clones, about 93% of them singletons. What was sequenced was PBMCs. This chain joins TRBV15 and TRBJ2-1; D perhaps matches TRBD2 (6 bases). The TCR sequence derives from a woman younger than 30 in good health and CMV-seropositive. The CDR3 here is CATSDGRAYNEQFF. The CDR3 nucleotides are TGTGCCACCAGTGACGGGAGAGCCTACAATGAGCAGTTCTTC.